This T cell receptor beta chain was observed in a study of blood T cells in healthy people across ages. This clonotype was observed once. The use of a sample-barcoded 5' primer and a J-beta primer mix characterized a second PCR of about 6 to 12 cycles. TCRdb analysed the 5' RACE reads with MiXCR anew, one entry per CDR3 protein. The sample has under 2,000,000 distinct CDR3 sequences, roughly 49% seen once; the top ten hold around 2.1%. The sample consisted of blood. This TCR derives from a woman aged 40 to 50 in good health.

For the CDR3, the DNA is TGTGCCAGCAGTGGGCCGGAGGGAAGGGGTCAGCCCCAGCATTTT. It yields the protein CASSGPEGRGQPQHF. The V and J genes are TRBV2 and TRBJ1-5, with D possibly being TRBD1 (5 bases). Germline CDR1 reads SNHLY; CDR2 reads FYNNEI. V lost 4 bases and J 6 bases, leaving 16 bases between the germline ends. The CDR3 loop spans 15 amino acids.